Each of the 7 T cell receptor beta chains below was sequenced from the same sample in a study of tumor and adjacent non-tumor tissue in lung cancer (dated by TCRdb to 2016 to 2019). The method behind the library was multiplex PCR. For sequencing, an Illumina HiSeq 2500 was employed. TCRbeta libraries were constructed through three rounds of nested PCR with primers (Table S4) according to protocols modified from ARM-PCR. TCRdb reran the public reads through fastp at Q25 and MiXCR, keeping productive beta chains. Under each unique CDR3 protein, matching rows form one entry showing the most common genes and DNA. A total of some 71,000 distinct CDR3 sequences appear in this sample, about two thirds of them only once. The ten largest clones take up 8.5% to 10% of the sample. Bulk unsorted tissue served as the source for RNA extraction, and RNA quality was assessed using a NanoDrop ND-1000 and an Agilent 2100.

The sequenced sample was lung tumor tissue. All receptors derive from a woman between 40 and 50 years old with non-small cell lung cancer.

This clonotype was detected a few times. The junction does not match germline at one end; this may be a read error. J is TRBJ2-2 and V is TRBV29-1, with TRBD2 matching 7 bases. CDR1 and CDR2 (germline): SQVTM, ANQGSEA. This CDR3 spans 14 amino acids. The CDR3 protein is CSVTGRANTGELFF. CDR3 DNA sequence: TGCAGCGTTACTGGGAGGGCGAATACCGGGGAGCTGTTTTTT.

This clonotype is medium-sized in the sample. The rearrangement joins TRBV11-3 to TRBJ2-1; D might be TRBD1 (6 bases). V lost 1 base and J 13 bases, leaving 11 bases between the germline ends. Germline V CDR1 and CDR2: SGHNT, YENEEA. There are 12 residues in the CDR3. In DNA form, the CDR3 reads TGTGCCAGCAGCTTAGCGGGACATACACAGTTCTTC. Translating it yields CASSLAGHTQFF.

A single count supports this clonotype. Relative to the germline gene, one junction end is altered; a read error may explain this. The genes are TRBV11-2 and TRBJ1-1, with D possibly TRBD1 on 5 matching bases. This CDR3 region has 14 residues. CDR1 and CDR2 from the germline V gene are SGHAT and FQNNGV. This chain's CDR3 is CTSRPDSGGTEAFF. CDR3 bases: TGTACCAGCAGGCCCGACAGTGGAGGCACTGAGGCTTTCTTT. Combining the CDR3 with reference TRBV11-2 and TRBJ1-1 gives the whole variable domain EAGVAQSPRYKIIEKRQSVAFWCNPISGHATLYWYQQILGQGPKLLIQFQNNGVVDDSQLPKDRFSAERLKGVDSTLKIQPAKLEDSAVYLCTSRPDSGGTEAFFGQGTRLTVV.

The CDR3 reads CARSLGPVGEQYF. CDR3 coding DNA: TGTGCCCGTAGTTTAGGACCAGTCGGTGAGCAGTACTTC. The gene calls are TRBV12-3 or TRBV12-4 and TRBJ2-7, with D unclear. The CDR3 extends over 13 amino acids. The V end was cut by 11 bases, the J end by 7 bases, with 21 bases between.

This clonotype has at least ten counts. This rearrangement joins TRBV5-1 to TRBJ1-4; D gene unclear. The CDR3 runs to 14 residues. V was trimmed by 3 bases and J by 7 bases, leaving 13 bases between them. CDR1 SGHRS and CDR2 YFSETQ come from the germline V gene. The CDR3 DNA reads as TGCGCCAGCAGCTCGGACCCGCGGGTTGAAAAACTGTTTTTT. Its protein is CASSSDPRVEKLFF.

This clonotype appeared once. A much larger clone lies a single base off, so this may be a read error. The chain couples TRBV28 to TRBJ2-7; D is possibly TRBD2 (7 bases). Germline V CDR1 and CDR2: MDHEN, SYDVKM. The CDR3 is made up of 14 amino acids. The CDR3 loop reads CVSSSSWGGREQYF. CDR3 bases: TGTGTCAGCAGTTCCTCCTGGGGGGGCCGAGAGCAGTACTTC.

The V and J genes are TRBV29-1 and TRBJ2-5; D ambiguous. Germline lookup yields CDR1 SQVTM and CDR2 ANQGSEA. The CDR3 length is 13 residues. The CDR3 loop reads CTVKRWGQETQYF. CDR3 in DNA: TGCACTGTTAAGCGCTGGGGACAAGAGACCCAGTACTTC. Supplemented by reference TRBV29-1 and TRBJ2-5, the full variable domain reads SAVISQKPSRDICQRGTSLTIQCQVDSQVTMMFWYRQQPGQSLTLIATANQGSEATYESGFVIDKFPISRPNLTFSTLTVSNMSPEDSSIYLCTVKRWGQETQYFGPGTRLLVL.